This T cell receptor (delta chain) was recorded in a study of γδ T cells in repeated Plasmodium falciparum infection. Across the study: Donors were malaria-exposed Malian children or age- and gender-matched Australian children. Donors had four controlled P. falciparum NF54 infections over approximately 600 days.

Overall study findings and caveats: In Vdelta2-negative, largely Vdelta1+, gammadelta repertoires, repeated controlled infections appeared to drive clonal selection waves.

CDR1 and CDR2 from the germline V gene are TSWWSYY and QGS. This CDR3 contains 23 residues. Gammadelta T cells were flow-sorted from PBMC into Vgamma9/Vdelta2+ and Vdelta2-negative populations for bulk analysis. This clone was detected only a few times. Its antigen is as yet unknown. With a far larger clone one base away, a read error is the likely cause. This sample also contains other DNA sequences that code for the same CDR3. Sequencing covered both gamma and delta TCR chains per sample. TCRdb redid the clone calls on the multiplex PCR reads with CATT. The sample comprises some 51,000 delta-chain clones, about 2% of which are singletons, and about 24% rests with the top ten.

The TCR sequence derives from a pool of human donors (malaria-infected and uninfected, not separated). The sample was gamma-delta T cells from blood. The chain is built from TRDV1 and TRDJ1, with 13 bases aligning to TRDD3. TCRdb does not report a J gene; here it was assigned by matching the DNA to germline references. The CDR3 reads CALGVSRDTLPNIYWGIRGKLIF. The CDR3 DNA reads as TGTGCCCTTGGTGTTAGCCGGGACACTCTTCCAAACATATACTGGGGGATACGCGGAAAACTCATCTTT.